The T cell receptor (beta chain) under discussion was sequenced for a study of T cell changes during pregnancy in multiple sclerosis. TCRdb's copy holds only in-frame clones and misses some; the assay was immunoSEQ multiplex PCR. Among approximately 54,000 clones, around 90% were seen once, and the ten largest hold approximately 1.1%. In germline, CDR1 is SGHKS, CDR2 YYEKEE (reference sequence). CDR3 length: 14 residues. Trimming shortened V by 0 bases and J by 0 bases, and 6 bases separated the two germline ends. The V and J genes are TRBV5-5 and TRBJ1-1; no definite D call. The source was peripheral blood, collected after pregnancy. This TCR was sampled from a female donor in good health, enrolled as a control in a pregnancy study. CDR3 DNA: TGTGCCAGCAGCTTGGTGGCGGTGAACACTGAAGCTTTCTTT. It yields the protein CASSLVAVNTEAFF.